Below are 13 T cell receptor beta chains sequenced from a single sample in a study of CD8+ T cells in alopecia areata (dated by TCRdb to the late 2010s). To prepare the library, the immunoSEQ multiplex PCR assay was applied. RNA was extracted from all samples and reverse transcribed into cDNA as template for TCR sequencing. TCRdb obtained this table from immuneACCESS and retained in-frame rearrangements with V and J assigned. These tables miss some clones; where compared with another copy, unresolved V genes account for less than half of the shortfall, and the remainder is unexplained. The sample table contains about 200,000 clones; only one count was recorded for around three fifths of them. The ten biggest clones cover 4% to 6% of the sample. Sequenced sample: CD8+ T cells sorted from blood. The receptors were sampled from a human donor in good health.

This sequence joins TRBV2 and TRBJ1-5; D possibly corresponds to TRBD1 (5 bases). Between the trimmed V and J ends, which lost 3 bases and 7 bases, there was a span of 10 bases. The germline gives CDR1 SNHLY, CDR2 FYNNEI. This CDR3 is 13 amino acids long. As DNA, the CDR3 is TGTGCCAGCAGTGATGGGGGTGGCCAGCCCCAGCATTTT. This translates into CASSDGGGQPQHF.

The chain has TRBV2 and TRBJ2-7; D is uncertain. Between the trimmed V and J ends, which lost 4 bases and 1 base, there was a span of 11 bases. CDR3 size: 14 residues. Germline V gene data show CDR1 as SNHLY and CDR2 as FYNNEI. Here the CDR3 reads CASSVVPVSYEQYF. CDR3 coding DNA: TGTGCCAGCAGTGTAGTGCCCGTATCCTACGAGCAGTACTTC.

This clone was counted only a few times. The chain is built from TRBV5-6 and TRBJ1-2; no firm D call. V gave up 0 bases and J gave up 7 bases, with 19 bases separating them. The germline V gene encodes CDR1 SGHDT and CDR2 YYEEEE. The CDR3 totals 16 residues. Written as DNA, the CDR3 is TGTGCCAGCAGCTTGGGATCGCCAGGAGTTTTGGGTGGCTACACCTTC. This encodes CASSLGSPGVLGGYTF.

The chain uses TRBV29-1 and TRBJ2-7; TRBD2 is a possible D gene (6 bases). This CDR3 comprises 15 residues. Trimming took off 1 base at V and 1 base at J, with 14 bases between the two ends. The germline V gene encodes CDR1 SQVTM and CDR2 ANQGSEA. The chain's CDR3 is CSVEVRERASYEQYF. The CDR3 DNA follows: TGCAGCGTTGAAGTTCGGGAGCGCGCATCCTACGAGCAGTACTTC.

There are a few counts of this clone. CDR3 nucleotides: TGCAGCGTTGAAGACAGGGGGCTTGGCTACACCTTC. It codes for CSVEDRGLGYTF. The chain couples TRBV29-1 to TRBJ1-2; TRBD1 aligns across 8 bases. The V segment lost 0 bases and the J segment 7 bases; nucleotides outside the gene matches: 1. The germline V gene encodes CDR1 SQVTM and CDR2 ANQGSEA. This CDR3 has 12 residues.

CDR3 sequence (DNA): TGTGCCTGGAGTCCCGGGACGGTCAGTTACGAGCAGTACTTC. It encodes CAWSPGTVSYEQYF. The chain links TRBV30 to TRBJ2-7; D tentatively reads TRBD1 or TRBD2 (5 bases each). The V gene lost 2 bases and the J gene lost 4 bases, with 15 bases spanning the gap. Germline V gene lookup returns CDR1 GTSNPN and CDR2 SVGIG (reference sequence). The CDR3 runs to 14 residues.

The rearrangement links TRBV5-1 to TRBJ2-2; a weak D match, TRBD2 (7 bases). Germline V CDR1 and CDR2: SGHRS, YFSETQ. The CDR3 runs to 17 residues. Trimming cost V 0 bases and J 1 base, with 13 bases left between them. CDR3 residues: CASSLGRGAGNTGELFF. The CDR3 DNA reads as TGCGCCAGCAGCTTGGGACGGGGGGCCGGGAACACCGGGGAGCTGTTTTTT.

This chain connects TRBV7-9 to TRBJ1-2; unclear D gene. This CDR3 contains 14 residues. Looked up from germline, CDR1 is SEHNR and CDR2 is FQNEAQ (reference sequence). Trimming removed 3 bases from V and 3 bases from J, with 11 bases in between. The CDR3 reads CASSFSWADYGYTF. CDR3 bases: TGTGCCAGCAGCTTCTCATGGGCGGACTATGGCTACACCTTC. The variable domain in full, completed from reference TRBV7-9 and TRBJ1-2, reads DTGVSQNPRHKITKRGQNVTFRCDPISEHNRLYWYRQTLGQGPEFLTYFQNEAQLEKSRLLSDRFSAERPKGSFSTLEIQRTEQGDSAMYLCASSFSWADYGYTFGSGTRLTVV.

This clone showed up just a few times. This rearrangement joins TRBV27 to TRBJ1-5, with D unclear. Germline V gene data show CDR1 as MNHEY and CDR2 as SMNVEV (reference sequence). The CDR3 has 13 amino acids. V lost 5 bases to trimming and J lost 7 bases, with 12 bases between them. CDR3 region: CASSEGIIQPQHF. In nucleotides, the CDR3 is TGTGCCAGCAGTGAAGGGATAATACAGCCCCAGCATTTT.

This chain connects TRBV2 to TRBJ1-1; D is uncertain. CDR3 length: 13 amino acids. Trimming shortened V by 7 bases and J by 4 bases, and 13 bases separated the two germline ends. Germline CDR1 is SNHLY and CDR2 is FYNNEI. CDR3 protein: CASNDGEGTEAFF. The CDR3, as DNA: TGTGCCAGCAATGATGGCGAGGGCACTGAAGCTTTCTTT.

This clone has just one count. The V and J genes are TRBV4-1 and TRBJ2-5, with a possible D match to TRBD1 (5 bases). The germline gives CDR1 MGHRA, CDR2 YSYEKL. This CDR3 is 16 amino acids long. Deletions cut 0 bases from V and 4 bases from J, with 15 bases between. CDR3 sequence: CASSQDQGAARETQYF. CDR3 in DNA: TGCGCCAGCAGCCAAGATCAAGGGGCAGCGAGAGAGACCCAGTACTTC.

V and J are TRBV25-1 and TRBJ2-5, with D unresolved. Germline V gene data show CDR1 as MGHDK and CDR2 as SYGVNS. This CDR3 contains 14 residues. Trimming removed 1 base at V and 1 base at J, with 7 bases between. CDR3 loop: CASSEFNSQETQYF. Written as DNA, the CDR3 is TGTGCCAGCAGTGAATTCAACAGCCAAGAGACCCAGTACTTC.

This clone has a single count. The V gene is TRBV20-1, the J gene TRBJ1-2; D gene unclear. V was shortened by 2 bases and J by 8 bases, with 3 bases between the two germline ends. The CDR3 length is 9 residues. Germline V gene lookup returns CDR1 DFQATT and CDR2 SNEGSKA (reference sequence). As DNA, the CDR3 is TGCAGTGCTAGAAGGGGCTACACCTTC. Its protein product is CSARRGYTF.